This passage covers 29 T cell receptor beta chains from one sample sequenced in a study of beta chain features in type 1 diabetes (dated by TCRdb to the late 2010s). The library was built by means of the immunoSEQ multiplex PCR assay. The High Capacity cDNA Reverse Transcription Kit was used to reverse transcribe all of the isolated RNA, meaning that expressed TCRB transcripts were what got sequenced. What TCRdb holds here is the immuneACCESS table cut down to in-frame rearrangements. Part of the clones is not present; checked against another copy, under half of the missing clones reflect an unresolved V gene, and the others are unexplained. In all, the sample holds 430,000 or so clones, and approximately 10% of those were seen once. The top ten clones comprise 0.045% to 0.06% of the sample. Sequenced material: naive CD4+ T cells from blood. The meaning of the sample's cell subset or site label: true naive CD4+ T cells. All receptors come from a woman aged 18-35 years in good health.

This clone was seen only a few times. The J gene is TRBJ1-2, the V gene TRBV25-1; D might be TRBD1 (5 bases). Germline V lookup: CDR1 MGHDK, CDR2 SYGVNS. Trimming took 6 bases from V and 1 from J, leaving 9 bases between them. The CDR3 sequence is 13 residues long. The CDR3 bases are TGTGCCAGCAGAGGGCAGGGTAACTATGGCTACACCTTC. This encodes CASRGQGNYGYTF.

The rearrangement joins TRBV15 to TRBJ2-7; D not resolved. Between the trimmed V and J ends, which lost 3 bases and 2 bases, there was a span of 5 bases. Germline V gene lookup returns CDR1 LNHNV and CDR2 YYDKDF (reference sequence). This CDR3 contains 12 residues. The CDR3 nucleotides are TGTGCCACCAGCAGTGGACCCTACGAGCAGTACTTC. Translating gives CATSSGPYEQYF.

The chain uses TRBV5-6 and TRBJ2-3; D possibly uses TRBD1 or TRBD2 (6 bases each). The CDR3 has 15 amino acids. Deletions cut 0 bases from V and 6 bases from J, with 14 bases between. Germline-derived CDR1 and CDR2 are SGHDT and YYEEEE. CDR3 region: CASSLARSGADTQYF. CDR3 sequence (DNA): TGTGCCAGCAGCTTGGCCCGATCGGGGGCGGATACGCAGTATTTT.

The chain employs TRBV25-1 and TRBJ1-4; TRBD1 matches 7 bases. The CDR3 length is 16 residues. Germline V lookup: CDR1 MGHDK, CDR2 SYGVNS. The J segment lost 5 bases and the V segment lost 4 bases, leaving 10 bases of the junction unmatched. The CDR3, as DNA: TGTGCCAGCAGTGGGACAAGGGGGCAACACAATGAAAAACTGTTTTTT. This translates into CASSGTRGQHNEKLFF.

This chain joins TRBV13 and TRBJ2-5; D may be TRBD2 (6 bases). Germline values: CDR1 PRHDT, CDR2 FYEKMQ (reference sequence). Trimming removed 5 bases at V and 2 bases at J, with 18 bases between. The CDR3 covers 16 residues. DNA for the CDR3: TGTGCCAGCAGCCAAGTTAGCGGTCTTACTCAAGAGACCCAGTACTTC. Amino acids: CASSQVSGLTQETQYF.

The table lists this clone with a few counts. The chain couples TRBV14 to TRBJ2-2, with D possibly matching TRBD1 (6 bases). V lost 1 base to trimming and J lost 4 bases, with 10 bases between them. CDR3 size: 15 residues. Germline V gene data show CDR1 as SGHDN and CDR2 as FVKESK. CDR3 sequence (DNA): TGTGCCAGCAGCCAAGTGCTAGGGGGCACCGGGGAGCTGTTTTTT. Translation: CASSQVLGGTGELFF.

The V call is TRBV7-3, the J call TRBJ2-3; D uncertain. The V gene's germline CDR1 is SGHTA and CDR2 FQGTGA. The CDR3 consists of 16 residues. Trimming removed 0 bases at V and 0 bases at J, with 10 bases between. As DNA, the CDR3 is TGTGCCAGCAGCTTAACCCCTACGACTAGCACAGATACGCAGTATTTT. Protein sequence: CASSLTPTTSTDTQYF.

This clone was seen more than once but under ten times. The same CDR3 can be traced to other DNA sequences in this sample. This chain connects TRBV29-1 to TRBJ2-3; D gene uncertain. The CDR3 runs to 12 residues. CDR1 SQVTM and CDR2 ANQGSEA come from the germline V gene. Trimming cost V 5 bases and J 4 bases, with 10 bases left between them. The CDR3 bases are TGCAGCGTTTTAGGTGGCGCAGATACGCAGTATTTT. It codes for CSVLGGADTQYF.

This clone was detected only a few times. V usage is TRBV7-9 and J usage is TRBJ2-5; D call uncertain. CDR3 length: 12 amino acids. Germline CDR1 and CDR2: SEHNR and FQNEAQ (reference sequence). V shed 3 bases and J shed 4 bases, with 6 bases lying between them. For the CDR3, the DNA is TGTGCCAGCAGCTTCCCGGTAGAGACCCAGTACTTC. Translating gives CASSFPVETQYF. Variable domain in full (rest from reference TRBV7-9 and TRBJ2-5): DTGVSQNPRHKITKRGQNVTFRCDPISEHNRLYWYRQTLGQGPEFLTYFQNEAQLEKSRLLSDRFSAERPKGSFSTLEIQRTEQGDSAMYLCASSFPVETQYFGPGTRLLVL.

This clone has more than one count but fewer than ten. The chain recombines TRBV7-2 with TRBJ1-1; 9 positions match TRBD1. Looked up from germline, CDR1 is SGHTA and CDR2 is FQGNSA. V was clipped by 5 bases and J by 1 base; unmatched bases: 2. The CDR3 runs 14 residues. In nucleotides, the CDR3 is TGTGCCAGCAGCCGGGGACAGGGGAACACTGAAGCTTTCTTT. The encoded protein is CASSRGQGNTEAFF. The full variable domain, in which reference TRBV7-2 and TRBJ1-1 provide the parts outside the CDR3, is GAGVSQSPSNKVTEKGKDVELRCDPISGHTALYWYRQSLGQGLEFLIYFQGNSAPDKSGLPSDRFSAERTGGSVSTLTIQRTQQEDSAVYLCASSRGQGNTEAFFGQGTRLTVV.

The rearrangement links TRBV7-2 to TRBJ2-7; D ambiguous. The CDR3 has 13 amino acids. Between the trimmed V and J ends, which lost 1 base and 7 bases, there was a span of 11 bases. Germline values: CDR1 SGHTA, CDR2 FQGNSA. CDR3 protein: CASSLGANREQYF. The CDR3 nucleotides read TGTGCCAGCAGCTTAGGCGCAAATAGGGAGCAGTACTTC.

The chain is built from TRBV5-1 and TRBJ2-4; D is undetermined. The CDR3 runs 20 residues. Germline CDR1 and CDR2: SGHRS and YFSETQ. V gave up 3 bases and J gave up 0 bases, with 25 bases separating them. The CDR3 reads CASSSMPQSPLNLAKNIQYF. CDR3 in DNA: TGCGCCAGCAGCTCAATGCCTCAATCCCCGCTTAACTTAGCCAAAAACATTCAGTACTTC.

This chain's CDR3 is CASSERSWGNQPQHF. CDR3 DNA: TGTGCCAGCAGTGAAAGAAGTTGGGGCAATCAGCCCCAGCATTTT. The chain employs TRBV2 and TRBJ1-5; D unclear. This CDR3 region has 15 residues. From germline, CDR1 is SNHLY and CDR2 FYNNEI. V dropped 2 bases and J dropped 2 bases, with 10 bases sitting between them.

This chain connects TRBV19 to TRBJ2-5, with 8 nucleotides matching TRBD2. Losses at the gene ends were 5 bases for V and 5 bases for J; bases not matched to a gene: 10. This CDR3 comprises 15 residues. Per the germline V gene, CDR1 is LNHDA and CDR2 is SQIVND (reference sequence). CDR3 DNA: TGTGCCAGTAGTCGACGGGAGGGAGATGGGGAGACCCAGTACTTC. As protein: CASSRREGDGETQYF.

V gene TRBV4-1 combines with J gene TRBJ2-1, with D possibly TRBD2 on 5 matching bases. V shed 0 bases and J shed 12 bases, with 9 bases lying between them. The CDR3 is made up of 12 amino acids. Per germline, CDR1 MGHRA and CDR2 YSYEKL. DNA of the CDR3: TGCGCCAGCAGCCAAGAACTAGGGCGGCAGTTCTTC. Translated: CASSQELGRQFF.

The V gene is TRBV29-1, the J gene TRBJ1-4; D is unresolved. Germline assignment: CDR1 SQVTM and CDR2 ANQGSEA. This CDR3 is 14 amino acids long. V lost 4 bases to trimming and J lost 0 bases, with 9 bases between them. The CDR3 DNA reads TGCAGCGTTGGCGGGCGTACAACTAATGAAAAACTGTTTTTT. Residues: CSVGGRTTNEKLFF.

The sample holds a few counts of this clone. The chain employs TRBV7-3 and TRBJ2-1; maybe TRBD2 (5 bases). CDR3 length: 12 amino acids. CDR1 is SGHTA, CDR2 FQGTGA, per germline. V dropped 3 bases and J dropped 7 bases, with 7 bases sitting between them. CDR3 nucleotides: TGTGCCAGCAGCTTTTCGGGAAATGAGCAGTTCTTC. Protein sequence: CASSFSGNEQFF.

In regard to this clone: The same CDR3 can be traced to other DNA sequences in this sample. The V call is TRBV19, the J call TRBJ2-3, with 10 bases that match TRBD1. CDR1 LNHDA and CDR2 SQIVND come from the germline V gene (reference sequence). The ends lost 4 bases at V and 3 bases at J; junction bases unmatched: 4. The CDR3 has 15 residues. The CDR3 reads CASSTPGQGTDTQYF. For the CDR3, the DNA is TGTGCCAGTAGTACACCGGGACAGGGGACAGATACGCAGTATTTT.

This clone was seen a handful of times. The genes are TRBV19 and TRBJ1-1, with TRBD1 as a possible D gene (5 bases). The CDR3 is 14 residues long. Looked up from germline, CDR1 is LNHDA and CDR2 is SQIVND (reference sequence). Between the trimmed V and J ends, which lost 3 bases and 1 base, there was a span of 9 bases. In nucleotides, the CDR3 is TGTGCCAGTAGTATTACAGGAGCGAACACTGAAGCTTTCTTT. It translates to CASSITGANTEAFF.

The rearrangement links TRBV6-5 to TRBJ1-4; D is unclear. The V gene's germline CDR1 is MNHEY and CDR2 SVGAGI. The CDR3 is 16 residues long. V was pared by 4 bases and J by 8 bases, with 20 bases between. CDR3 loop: CASSFGWEQRSEKLFF. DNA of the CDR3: TGTGCCAGCAGTTTCGGATGGGAACAAAGGTCCGAAAAACTGTTTTTT.

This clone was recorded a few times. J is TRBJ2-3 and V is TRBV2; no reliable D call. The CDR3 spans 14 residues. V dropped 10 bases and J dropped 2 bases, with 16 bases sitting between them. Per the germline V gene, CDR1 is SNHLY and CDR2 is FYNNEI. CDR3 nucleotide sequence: TGTGCCACCCGCAGCAGGCAGCTCACAGATACGCAGTATTTT. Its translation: CATRSRQLTDTQYF. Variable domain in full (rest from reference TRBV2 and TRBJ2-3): EPEVTQTPSHQVTQMGQEVILRCVPISNHLYFYWYRQILGQKVEFLVSFYNNEISEKSEIFDDQFSVERPDGSNFTLKIRSTKLEDSAMYFCATRSRQLTDTQYFGPGTRLTVL.

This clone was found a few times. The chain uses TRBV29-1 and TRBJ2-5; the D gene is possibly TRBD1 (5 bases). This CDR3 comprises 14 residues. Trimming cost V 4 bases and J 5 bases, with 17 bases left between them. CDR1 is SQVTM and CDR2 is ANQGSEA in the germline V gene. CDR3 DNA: TGCAGCGTTGCACCGGGCAGGGCAGGCGAGACCCAGTACTTC. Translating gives CSVAPGRAGETQYF.

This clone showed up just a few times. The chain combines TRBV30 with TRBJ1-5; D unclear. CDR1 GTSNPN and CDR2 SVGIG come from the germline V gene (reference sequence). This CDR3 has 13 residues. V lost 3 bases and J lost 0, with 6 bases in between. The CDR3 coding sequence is TGTGCCTGGAGACGCCGTAGCAATCAGCCCCAGCATTTT. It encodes CAWRRRSNQPQHF.

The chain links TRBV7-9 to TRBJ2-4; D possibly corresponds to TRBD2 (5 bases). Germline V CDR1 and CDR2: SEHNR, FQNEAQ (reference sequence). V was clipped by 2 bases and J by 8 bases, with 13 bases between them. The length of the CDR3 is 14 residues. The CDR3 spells CASSLFSPRDIQYF. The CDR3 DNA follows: TGTGCCAGCAGCTTATTTTCGCCGAGGGACATTCAGTACTTC.

The CDR3 nucleotides read TGTGCCAGCAGCTTGGACTGGTCTAGCGGGAGGCCTTGGGAGACCCAGTACTTC. This translates into CASSLDWSSGRPWETQYF. V is TRBV5-4 and J is TRBJ2-5; 11 nucleotides match TRBD2. This CDR3 has 18 amino acids. CDR1 is SGHNT and CDR2 is YYREEE in the germline V gene (reference sequence). The V gene end was trimmed by 0 bases and the J gene end by 5 bases; junction bases not matched to a gene: 12.

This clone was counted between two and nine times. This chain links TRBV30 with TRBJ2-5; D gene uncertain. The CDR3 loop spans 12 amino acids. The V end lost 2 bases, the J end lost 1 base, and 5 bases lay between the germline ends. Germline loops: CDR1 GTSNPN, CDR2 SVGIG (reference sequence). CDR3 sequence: CAWSRFQETQYF. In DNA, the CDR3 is TGTGCCTGGAGTCGTTTCCAAGAGACCCAGTACTTC.

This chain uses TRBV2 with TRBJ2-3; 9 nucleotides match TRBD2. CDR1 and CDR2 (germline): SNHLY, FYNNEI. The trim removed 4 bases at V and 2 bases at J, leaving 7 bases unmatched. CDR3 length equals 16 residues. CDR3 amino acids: CASSGIGTSYTDTQYF. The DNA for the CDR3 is TGTGCCAGCAGTGGAATTGGGACTAGCTACACAGATACGCAGTATTTT.

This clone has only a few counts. The CDR3 loop reads CASSQVGLAGGDSYNEQFF. The DNA of the CDR3 is TGCGCCAGCAGCCAAGTGGGTCTAGCGGGAGGTGACTCCTACAATGAGCAGTTCTTC. J is TRBJ2-1 and V is TRBV4-3, with 11 bases fitting TRBD2. The CDR3 loop spans 19 amino acids. J gave up 0 bases and V 1 base, and 8 bases lay outside the gene matches. Germline V CDR1 and CDR2: LGHNA, YSLEER.

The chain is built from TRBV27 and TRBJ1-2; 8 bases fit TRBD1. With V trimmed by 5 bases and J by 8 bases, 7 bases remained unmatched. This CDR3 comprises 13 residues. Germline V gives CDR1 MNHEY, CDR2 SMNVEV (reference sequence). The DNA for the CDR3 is TGTGCCAGCAGTGTCCGCAGGGGGCTGGGCTACACCTTC. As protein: CASSVRRGLGYTF.